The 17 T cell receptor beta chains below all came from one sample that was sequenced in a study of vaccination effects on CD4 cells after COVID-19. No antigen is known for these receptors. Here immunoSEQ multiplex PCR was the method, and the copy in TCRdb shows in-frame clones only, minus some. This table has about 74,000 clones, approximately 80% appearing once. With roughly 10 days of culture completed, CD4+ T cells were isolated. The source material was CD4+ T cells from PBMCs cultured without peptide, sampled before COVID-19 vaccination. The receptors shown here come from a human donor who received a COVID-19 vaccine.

The CDR3 region is CASSIDRAARVTEAFF. CDR3 nucleotides: TGTGCCAGTAGTATAGATCGGGCAGCCCGGGTCACTGAAGCTTTCTTT. J is TRBJ1-1 and V is TRBV19; D is unresolved. The CDR3 spans 16 residues. Trimming removed 0 bases at V and 4 bases at J, with 15 bases between. Germline-derived CDR1 and CDR2 are LNHDA and SQIVND (reference sequence).

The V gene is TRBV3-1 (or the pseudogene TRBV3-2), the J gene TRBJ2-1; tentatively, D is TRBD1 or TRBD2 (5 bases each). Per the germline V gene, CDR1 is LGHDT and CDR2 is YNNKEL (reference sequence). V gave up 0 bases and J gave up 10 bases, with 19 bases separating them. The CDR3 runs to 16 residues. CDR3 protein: CASSQEGEGRGREQFF. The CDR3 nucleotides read TGTGCCAGCAGCCAAGAAGGGGAAGGCCGGGGTAGGGAGCAGTTCTTC.

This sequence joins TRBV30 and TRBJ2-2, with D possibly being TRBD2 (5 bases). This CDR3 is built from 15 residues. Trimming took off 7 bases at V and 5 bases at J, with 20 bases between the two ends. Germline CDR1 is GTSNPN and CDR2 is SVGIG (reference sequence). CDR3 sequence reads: CASEPQGLLTGELFF. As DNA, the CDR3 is TGTGCCTCTGAGCCCCAAGGACTTTTGACCGGGGAGCTGTTTTTT.

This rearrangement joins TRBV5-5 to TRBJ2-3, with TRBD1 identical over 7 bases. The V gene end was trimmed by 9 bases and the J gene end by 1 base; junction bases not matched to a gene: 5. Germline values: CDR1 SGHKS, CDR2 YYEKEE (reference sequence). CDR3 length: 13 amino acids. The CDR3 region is CATSGQGTDTQYF. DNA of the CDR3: TGTGCCACCTCAGGACAGGGCACAGATACGCAGTATTTT.

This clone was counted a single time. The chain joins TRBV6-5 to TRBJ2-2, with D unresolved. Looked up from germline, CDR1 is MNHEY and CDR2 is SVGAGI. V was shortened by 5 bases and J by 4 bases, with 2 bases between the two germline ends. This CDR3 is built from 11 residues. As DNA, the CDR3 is TGTGCCAGCAGTACCACCGGGGAGCTGTTTTTT. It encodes CASSTTGELFF.

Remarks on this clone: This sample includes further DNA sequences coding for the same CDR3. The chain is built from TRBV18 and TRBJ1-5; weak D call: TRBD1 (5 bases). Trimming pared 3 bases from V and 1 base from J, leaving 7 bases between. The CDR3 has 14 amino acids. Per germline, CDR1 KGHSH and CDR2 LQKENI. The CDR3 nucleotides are TGTGCCAGCTCACCCCCAGGGAGCAATCAGCCCCAGCATTTT. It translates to CASSPPGSNQPQHF. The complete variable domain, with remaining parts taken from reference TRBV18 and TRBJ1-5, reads NAGVMQNPRHLVRRRGQEARLRCSPMKGHSHVYWYRQLPEEGLKFMVYLQKENIIDESGMPKERFSAEFPKEGPSILRIQQVVRGDSAAYFCASSPPGSNQPQHFGDGTRLSIL.

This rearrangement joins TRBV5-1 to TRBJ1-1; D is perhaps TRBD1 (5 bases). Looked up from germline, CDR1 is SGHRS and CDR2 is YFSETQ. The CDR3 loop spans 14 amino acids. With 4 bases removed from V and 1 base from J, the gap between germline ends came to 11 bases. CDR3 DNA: TGCGCCAGCAGCGCGGGACCGACGAACACTGAAGCTTTCTTT. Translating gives CASSAGPTNTEAFF.

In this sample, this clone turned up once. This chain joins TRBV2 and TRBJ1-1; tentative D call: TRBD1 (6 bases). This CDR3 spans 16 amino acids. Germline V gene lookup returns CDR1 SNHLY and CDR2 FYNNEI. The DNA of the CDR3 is TGTGCGGGGGCGCGCAGGGCATCGGGGTTGAACACTGAAGCTTTCTTT. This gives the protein CAGARRASGLNTEAFF.

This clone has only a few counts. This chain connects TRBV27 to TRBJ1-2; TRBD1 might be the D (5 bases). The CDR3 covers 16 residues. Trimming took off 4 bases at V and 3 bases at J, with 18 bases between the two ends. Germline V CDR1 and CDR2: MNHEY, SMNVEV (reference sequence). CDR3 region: CASSSTPGRGDYGYTF. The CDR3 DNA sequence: TGTGCCAGCAGTTCTACTCCGGGACGAGGGGACTATGGCTACACCTTC.

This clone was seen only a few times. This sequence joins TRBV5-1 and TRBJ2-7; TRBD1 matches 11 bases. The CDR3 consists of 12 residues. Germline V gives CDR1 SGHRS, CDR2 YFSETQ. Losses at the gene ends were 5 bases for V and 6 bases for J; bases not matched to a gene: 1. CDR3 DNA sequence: TGCGCCAGCAGGGGGACAGGGGGCGAGCAGTACGTC. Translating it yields CASRGTGGEQYV.

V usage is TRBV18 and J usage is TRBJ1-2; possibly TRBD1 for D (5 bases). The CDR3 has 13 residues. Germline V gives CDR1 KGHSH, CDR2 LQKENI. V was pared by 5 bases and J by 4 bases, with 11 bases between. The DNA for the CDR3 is TGTGCCAGCTCAAGCAGGGACGGCTATGGCTACACCTTC. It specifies CASSSRDGYGYTF.

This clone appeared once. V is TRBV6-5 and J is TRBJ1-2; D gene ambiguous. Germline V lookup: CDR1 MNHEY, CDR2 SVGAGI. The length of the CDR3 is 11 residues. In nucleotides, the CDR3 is TGTGTAGTACAGAGTAACTATGGCTACACCTTC. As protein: CVVQSNYGYTF.

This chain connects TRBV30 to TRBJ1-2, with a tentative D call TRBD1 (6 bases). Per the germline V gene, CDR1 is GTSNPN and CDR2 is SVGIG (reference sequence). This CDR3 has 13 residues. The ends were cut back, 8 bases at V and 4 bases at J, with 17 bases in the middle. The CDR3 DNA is TGTGCCCGCCAGGGGCAGGGGCTCTATGGCTACACCTTC. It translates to CARQGQGLYGYTF.

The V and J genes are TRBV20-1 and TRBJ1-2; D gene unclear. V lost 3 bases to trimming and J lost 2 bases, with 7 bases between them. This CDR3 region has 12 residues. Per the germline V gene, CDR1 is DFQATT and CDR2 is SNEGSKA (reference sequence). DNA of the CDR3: TGCAGTGCTAGTCAGGCAAACTATGGCTACACCTTC. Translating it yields CSASQANYGYTF.

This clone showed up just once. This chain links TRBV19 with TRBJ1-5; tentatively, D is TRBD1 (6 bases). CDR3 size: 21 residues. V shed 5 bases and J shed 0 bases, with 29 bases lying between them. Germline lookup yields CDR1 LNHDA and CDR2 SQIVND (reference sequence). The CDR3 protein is CASSSLWGGQLIKYSNQPQHF. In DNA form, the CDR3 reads TGTGCCAGTAGTTCCCTATGGGGGGGCCAGCTGATAAAATATAGCAATCAGCCCCAGCATTTT.

CDR3 protein: CAWNLAGTGDEKLFF. The CDR3 bases are TGTGCCTGGAATCTAGCAGGGACAGGGGATGAAAAACTGTTTTTT. The rearrangement uses TRBV30 and TRBJ1-4, with 10 nucleotides matching TRBD1. Per the germline V gene, CDR1 is GTSNPN and CDR2 is SVGIG (reference sequence). With 4 bases clipped from V and 6 bases from J, the junction kept 8 bases outside the gene matches. There are 15 residues in the CDR3.

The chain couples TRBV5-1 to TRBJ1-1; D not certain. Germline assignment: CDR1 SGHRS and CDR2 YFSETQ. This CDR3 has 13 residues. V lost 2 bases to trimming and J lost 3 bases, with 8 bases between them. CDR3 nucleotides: TGCGCCAGCAGCTTCGGCGTGGACACTGAAGCTTTCTTT. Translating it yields CASSFGVDTEAFF.